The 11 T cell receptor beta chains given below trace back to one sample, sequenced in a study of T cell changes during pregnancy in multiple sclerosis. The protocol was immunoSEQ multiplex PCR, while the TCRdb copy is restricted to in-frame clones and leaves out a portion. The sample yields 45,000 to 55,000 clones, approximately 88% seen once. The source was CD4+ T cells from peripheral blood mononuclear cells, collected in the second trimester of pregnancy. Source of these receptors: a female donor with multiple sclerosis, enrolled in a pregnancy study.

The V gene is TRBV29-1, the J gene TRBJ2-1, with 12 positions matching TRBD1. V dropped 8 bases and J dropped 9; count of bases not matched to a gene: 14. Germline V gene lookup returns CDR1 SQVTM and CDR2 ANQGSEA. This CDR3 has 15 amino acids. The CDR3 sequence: CSFRDRGQGEGEQFF. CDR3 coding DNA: TGCAGCTTCCGGGACAGGGGGCAGGGTGAAGGTGAGCAGTTCTTC.

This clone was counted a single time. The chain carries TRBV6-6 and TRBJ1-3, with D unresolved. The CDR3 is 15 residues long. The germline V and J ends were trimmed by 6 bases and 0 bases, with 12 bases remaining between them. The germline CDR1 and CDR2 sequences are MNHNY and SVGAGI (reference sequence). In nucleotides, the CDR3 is TGTGCCAGCAGGTCTATTGCAATCTCTGGAAACACCATATATTTT. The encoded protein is CASRSIAISGNTIYF.

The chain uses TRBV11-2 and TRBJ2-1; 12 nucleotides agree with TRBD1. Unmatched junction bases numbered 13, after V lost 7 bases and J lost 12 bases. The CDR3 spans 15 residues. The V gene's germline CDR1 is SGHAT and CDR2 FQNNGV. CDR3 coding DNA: TGTGCCAGCACAGGTGCGGGACAGGGGGCGGTTCGGCAGTTCTTC. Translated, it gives CASTGAGQGAVRQFF.

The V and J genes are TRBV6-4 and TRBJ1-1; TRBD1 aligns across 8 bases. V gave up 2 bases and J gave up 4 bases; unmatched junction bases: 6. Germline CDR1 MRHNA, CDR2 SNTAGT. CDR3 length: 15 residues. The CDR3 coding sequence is TGTGCCAGCAGTGACCCCAGGGGGCCATTCACTGAAGCTTTCTTT. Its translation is CASSDPRGPFTEAFF.

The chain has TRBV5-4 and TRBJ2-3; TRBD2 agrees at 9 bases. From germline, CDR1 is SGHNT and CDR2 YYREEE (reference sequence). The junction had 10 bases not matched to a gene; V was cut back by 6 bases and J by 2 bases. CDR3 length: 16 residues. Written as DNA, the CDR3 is TGTGCCAGCACCCCGGCTAGCGGGACCCCCACAGATACGCAGTATTTT. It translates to CASTPASGTPTDTQYF. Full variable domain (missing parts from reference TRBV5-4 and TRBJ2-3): ETGVTQSPTHLIKTRGQQVTLRCSSQSGHNTVSWYQQALGQGPQFIFQYYREEENGRGNFPPRFSGLQFPNYSSELNVNALELDDSALYLCASTPASGTPTDTQYFGPGTRLTVL.

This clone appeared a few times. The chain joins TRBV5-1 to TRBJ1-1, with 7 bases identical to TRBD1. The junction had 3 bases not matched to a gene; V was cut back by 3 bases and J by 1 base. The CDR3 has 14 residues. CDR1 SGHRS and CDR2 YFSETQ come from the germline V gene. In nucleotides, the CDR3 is TGCGCCAGCAGCTCACGGACAGGGAACACTGAAGCTTTCTTT. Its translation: CASSSRTGNTEAFF.

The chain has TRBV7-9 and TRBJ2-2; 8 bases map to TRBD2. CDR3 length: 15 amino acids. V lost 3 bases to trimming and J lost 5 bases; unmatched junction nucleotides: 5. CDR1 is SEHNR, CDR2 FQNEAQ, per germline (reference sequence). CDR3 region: CASSFGTSGTGELFF. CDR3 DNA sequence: TGTGCCAGCAGCTTTGGTACTAGCGGTACCGGGGAGCTGTTTTTT.

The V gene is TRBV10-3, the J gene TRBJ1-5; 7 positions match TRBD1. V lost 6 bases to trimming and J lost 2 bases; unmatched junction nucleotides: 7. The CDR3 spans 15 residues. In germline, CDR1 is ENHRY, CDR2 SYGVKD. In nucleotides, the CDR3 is TGTGCCATCAGCGCCGACAGGGTTGGCAATCAGCCCCAGCATTTT. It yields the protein CAISADRVGNQPQHF.

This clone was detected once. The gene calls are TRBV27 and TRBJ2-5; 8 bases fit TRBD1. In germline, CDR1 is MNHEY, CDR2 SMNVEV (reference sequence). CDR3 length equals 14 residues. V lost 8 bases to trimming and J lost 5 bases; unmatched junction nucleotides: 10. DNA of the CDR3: TGTGCCAGCGGCAGGGGGCGCTTAAGGGAGACCCAGTACTTC. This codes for CASGRGRLRETQYF.

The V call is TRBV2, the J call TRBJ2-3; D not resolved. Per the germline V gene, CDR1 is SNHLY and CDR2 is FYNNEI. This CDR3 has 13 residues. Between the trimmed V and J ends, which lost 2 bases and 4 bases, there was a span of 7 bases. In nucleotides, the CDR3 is TGTGCCAGCAGTGAATCTAGTGCAGATACGCAGTATTTT. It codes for CASSESSADTQYF.

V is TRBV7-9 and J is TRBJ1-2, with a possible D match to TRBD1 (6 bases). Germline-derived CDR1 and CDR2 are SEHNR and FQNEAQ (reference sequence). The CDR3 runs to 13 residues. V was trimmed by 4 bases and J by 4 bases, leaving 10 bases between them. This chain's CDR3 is CASSWDTPYGYTF. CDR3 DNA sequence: TGTGCCAGCAGCTGGGACACCCCCTATGGCTACACCTTC.